Each of the 7 T cell receptor beta chains below was sequenced from the same sample in a study of cytomegalovirus exposure and HLA in healthy donors. It was with 60 Vbeta and 13 Jbeta primers that the PCR ran. The method was immunoSEQ multiplex PCR; TCRdb's version includes in-frame clones alone and lacks a portion of them. The table lists over 150,000 clones, around 79% of them singletons, with about 8.3% in the top ten. Sequenced: PBMCs. These TCRs come from a man aged 25 to 45 in good health and CMV-seropositive.

The chain combines TRBV13 with TRBJ1-1; 7 nucleotides match TRBD1. This CDR3 region has 15 residues. With 5 bases clipped from V and 3 bases from J, the junction kept 9 bases outside the gene matches. CDR1 is PRHDT, CDR2 FYEKMQ, per germline (reference sequence). The CDR3 nucleotides read TGTGCCAGCAGCGCCAACAGGGGTTGGGACACTGAAGCTTTCTTT. Amino acids: CASSANRGWDTEAFF.

The chain joins TRBV15 to TRBJ1-5, with D tentatively TRBD1 (5 bases). CDR1 and CDR2 from the germline V gene are LNHNV and YYDKDF (reference sequence). This CDR3 contains 15 residues. V lost 5 bases, J lost 3 bases, and 14 bases lay in between. The CDR3: CATSSGRGNNQPQHF. The CDR3 DNA follows: TGTGCCACCAGCTCAGGGAGGGGAAACAATCAGCCCCAGCATTTT.

A word on this clone: The sample carries other DNA sequences with the same CDR3. This chain links TRBV5-1 with TRBJ2-5; the match to TRBD1 covers 8 bases. CDR1 is SGHRS and CDR2 is YFSETQ in the germline V gene. Losses at the gene ends were 5 bases for V and 3 bases for J; bases not matched to a gene: 6. The CDR3 is 14 amino acids. Written as DNA, the CDR3 is TGCGCCAGCAGTCCTGGGACAGGAAAAGAGACCCAGTACTTC. This gives the protein CASSPGTGKETQYF. Filled out from reference TRBV5-1 and TRBJ2-5, the complete variable domain reads KAGVTQTPRYLIKTRGQQVTLSCSPISGHRSVSWYQQTPGQGLQFLFEYFSETQRNKGNFPGRFSGRQFSNSRSEMNVSTLELGDSALYLCASSPGTGKETQYFGPGTRLLVL.

This sequence joins TRBV15 and TRBJ2-7; 7 bases line up with TRBD2. The germline CDR1 and CDR2 sequences are LNHNV and YYDKDF (reference sequence). The ends lost 5 bases at V and 3 bases at J; junction bases unmatched: 10. This CDR3 comprises 15 residues. CDR3 sequence reads: CATSDGSSGNYEQYF. The CDR3 coding sequence is TGTGCCACCAGCGACGGGTCTAGCGGCAACTACGAGCAGTACTTC.

V is TRBV29-1 and J is TRBJ2-1, with 8 bases fitting TRBD1. The V segment lost 7 bases and the J segment 1 base; nucleotides outside the gene matches: 15. Germline V gene data show CDR1 as SQVTM and CDR2 as ANQGSEA. This CDR3 is built from 17 residues. The CDR3, as DNA: TGCAGCGGGCGTTCTACAGGGGGGAGAACGTCCTACAATGAGCAGTTCTTC. The encoded protein is CSGRSTGGRTSYNEQFF.

With respect to this clone: Other DNA sequences in the sample encode the same CDR3. The chain links TRBV19 to TRBJ1-1; tentative D call: TRBD1 (6 bases). Trimming pared 1 base from V and 6 bases from J, leaving 6 bases between. CDR1 is LNHDA, CDR2 SQIVND, per germline (reference sequence). The CDR3 spans 12 residues. The CDR3 region has the DNA TGTGCCAGTAGTATAGGGGGGCCTGAAGCTTTCTTT. Translating it yields CASSIGGPEAFF. The full variable domain, its missing parts supplied by reference TRBV19 and TRBJ1-1, is DGGITQSPKYLFRKEGQNVTLSCEQNLNHDAMYWYRQDPGQGLRLIYYSQIVNDFQKGDIAEGYSVSREKKESFPLTVTSAQKNPTAFYLCASSIGGPEAFFGQGTRLTVV.

This sequence joins TRBV6-6 and TRBJ2-3; TRBD1 is a possible D gene (8 bases). Germline CDR1 MNHNY, CDR2 SVGAGI (reference sequence). The CDR3 has 14 amino acids. V was shortened by 8 bases and J by 4 bases, with 16 bases between the two germline ends. CDR3 bases: TGTGCCAGCTTTTGGACAGGGAGGGCAGATACGCAGTATTTT. Amino acid sequence: CASFWTGRADTQYF.